This T cell receptor beta chain was captured by sequencing in a study of blood T cell repertoires in COVID-19. The germline CDR1 and CDR2 sequences are LNHDA and SQIVND (reference sequence). The CDR3 consists of 16 residues. V lost 6 bases and J lost 5; bases outside the gene matches: 11. Some clones are missing from TCRdb's copy, which holds only in-frame ones; the method was immunoSEQ multiplex PCR. The repertoire holds roughly 250,000 clones, with 85% to 90% as singletons. The receptor's source is a woman aged 18-29 years who had recovered from COVID-19. J is TRBJ2-2 and V is TRBV19; 8 nucleotides agree with TRBD2. The sequencing sample was made of PBMCs or T cells enriched from blood (not recorded which). The CDR3 DNA reads as TGTGCCAGTAGCCCTTCCGGGGGGGCCGGTACCGGGGAGCTGTTTTTT. This translates into CASSPSGGAGTGELFF. The variable domain in full, completed from reference TRBV19 and TRBJ2-2, reads DGGITQSPKYLFRKEGQNVTLSCEQNLNHDAMYWYRQDPGQGLRLIYYSQIVNDFQKGDIAEGYSVSREKKESFPLTVTSAQKNPTAFYLCASSPSGGAGTGELFFGEGSRLTVL.